These 31 T cell receptor beta chains originate from one sample sequenced in a study of T cells in Graves' hyperthyroidism and ophthalmopathy. Amplified TCR beta CDR3 regions came from RNA transcripts. When the TCR CDR3 underwent first-round RT-PCR, the HTBI primer set was used. TCRdb reprocessed the multiplex PCR reads with MiXCR, giving one entry per CDR3 protein. Here the sample spans 600,000 or so distinct CDR3 sequences, 11% to 15% being singletons. Sequenced sample: blood. The receptors derive from a woman younger than 35 with Graves' ophthalmopathy.

This clonotype was seen repeatedly, ten times or more. The V call is TRBV6-1, the J call TRBJ1-2, with 9 nucleotides matching TRBD1. Trimming cost V 6 bases and J 6 bases; bases outside gene matches: 8. Germline assignment: CDR1 MNHNS and CDR2 SASEGT. This CDR3 comprises 14 residues. CDR3 nucleotides: TGTGCCAGCAGCTGGTTGGGGGACAGGGATGGCTACACCTTC. Translating gives CASSWLGDRDGYTF.

As for this clonotype: A clone one base away is much larger, so this may be a read error. The chain combines TRBV3-1 with TRBJ2-2; D is undetermined. The CDR3 sequence is 13 residues long. CDR1 and CDR2 from the germline V gene are LGHDT and YNNKEL (reference sequence). In nucleotides, the CDR3 is TGTGCCAGCAGCCACGACAACATCGGGGAGCTGTTTTTT. Translating gives CASSHDNIGELFF.

The genes are TRBV5-1 and TRBJ2-6; D gene unclear. The CDR3 spans 17 residues. CDR1 SGHRS and CDR2 YFSETQ come from the germline V gene. V was pared by 0 bases and J by 3 bases, with 13 bases between. The chain's CDR3 is CASSLALVRFGANVLTF. DNA of the CDR3: TGCGCCAGCAGCTTGGCCCTAGTAAGGTTTGGGGCCAACGTCCTGACTTTC.

In this sample, this clonotype turned up many times. One base away lies a much larger clone, so this may be a sequencing read error. The chain recombines TRBV2 with TRBJ2-1; D is ambiguous. Trimming stripped 6 bases from V and 8 bases from J, with 8 bases between. CDR1 is SNHLY, CDR2 FYNNEI, per germline. CDR3 length: 11 amino acids. The CDR3 loop is CASSLNDEQFF. DNA of the CDR3: TGTGCCAGCAGCCTAAACGATGAGCAGTTCTTC.

This clonotype was detected many times. The chain carries TRBV2 and TRBJ2-5, with no clear D. Germline V gives CDR1 SNHLY, CDR2 FYNNEI. Trimming removed 5 bases at V and 2 bases at J, with 12 bases between. CDR3 size: 14 residues. The CDR3 reads CASSRRIIQETQYF. The CDR3 bases are TGTGCCAGCAGTAGACGGATTATACAAGAGACCCAGTACTTC.

This clonotype was detected a few times. This chain joins TRBV5-5 and TRBJ2-1; no definite D call. The CDR3 sequence is 15 residues long. Trimming took off 1 base at V and 1 base at J, with 9 bases between the two ends. CDR1 is SGHKS, CDR2 YYEKEE, per germline (reference sequence). The CDR3 sequence is CASSLSEGSYNEQFF. The CDR3 nucleotides are TGTGCCAGCAGCTTGTCGGAAGGGTCCTACAATGAGCAGTTCTTC.

This clonotype occurred many times. CDR3 loop: CASLWRGNQPQHF. The CDR3 coding sequence is TGTGCCAGCCTCTGGCGGGGCAATCAGCCCCAGCATTTT. The chain has TRBV6-1 and TRBJ1-5; no definite D call. Germline V gene sequence: CDR1 MNHNS, CDR2 SASEGT. This CDR3 contains 13 residues. V dropped 8 bases and J dropped 2 bases, with 10 bases sitting between them.

This clonotype was detected a few times. Written as DNA, the CDR3 is TGTGCCAGTAGTATAACAGGGGGCGTCACTGAAGCTTTCTTT. Translation: CASSITGGVTEAFF. The chain is built from TRBV19 and TRBJ1-1; 9 bases fit TRBD1. Germline V gives CDR1 LNHDA, CDR2 SQIVND (reference sequence). CDR3 size: 14 residues. After removal of 2 bases from V and 4 bases from J, the junction contained 2 bases not matched to a gene.

This clonotype was detected many times. The gene calls are TRBV7-9 and TRBJ2-2; D is possibly TRBD2 (6 bases). The CDR3 loop spans 16 amino acids. V was clipped by 4 bases and J by 3 bases, with 15 bases between them. Per the germline V gene, CDR1 is SEHNR and CDR2 is FQNEAQ (reference sequence). The CDR3 spells CASSSPGGRYTGELFF. The CDR3 DNA reads TGTGCCAGCAGCTCCCCCGGGGGACGGTACACCGGGGAGCTGTTTTTT.

There are many counts of this clonotype. This chain connects TRBV7-6 to TRBJ2-7; D is unresolved. CDR1 is SGHVS, CDR2 FNYEAQ, per germline. The CDR3 is 12 residues long. The germline V and J ends were trimmed by 6 bases and 2 bases, with 8 bases remaining between them. CDR3 coding DNA: TGTGCCAGCAGTCTTAACACCTACGAGCAGTACTTC. Its protein product is CASSLNTYEQYF.

The chain recombines TRBV19 with TRBJ1-1; TRBD1 matches 7 bases. The junction had 10 bases not matched to a gene; V was cut back by 9 bases and J by 0 bases. CDR1 is LNHDA, CDR2 SQIVND, per germline (reference sequence). CDR3 length equals 15 residues. The CDR3 sequence is CASATGTLMNTEAFF. CDR3 coding DNA: TGTGCCAGCGCGACAGGGACCCTCATGAACACTGAAGCTTTCTTT.

This clonotype was seen at least ten times. V is TRBV7-9 and J is TRBJ2-7, with TRBD1 matching over 8 bases. The germline CDR1 and CDR2 sequences are SEHNR and FQNEAQ (reference sequence). Trimming at V came to 8 bases and at J to 3 bases, leaving 9 bases not matched to a gene. This CDR3 is built from 14 residues. The CDR3 nucleotides read TGTGCCAGCGCGGACAGGGTCGCTTTCTACGAGCAGTACTTC. This sequence encodes CASADRVAFYEQYF.

This clonotype was counted ten times or more. This chain joins TRBV13 and TRBJ2-1; the match to TRBD2 covers 10 bases. The V gene's germline CDR1 is PRHDT and CDR2 FYEKMQ (reference sequence). The CDR3 extends over 17 amino acids. The V and J ends lost 4 bases and 8 bases, in that order; junction bases with no gene match: 14. The chain's CDR3 is CASSSMSSSGSWDEQFF. DNA for the CDR3: TGTGCCAGCAGCTCTATGTCGTCTAGCGGGAGTTGGGATGAGCAGTTCTTC.

There are a few counts of this clonotype. The rearrangement joins TRBV9 to TRBJ2-1, with 8 bases identical to TRBD1. CDR3 length equals 14 residues. The V segment lost 3 bases and the J segment 8 bases; nucleotides outside the gene matches: 7. In germline, CDR1 is SGDLS, CDR2 YYNGEE. The CDR3 nucleotides are TGTGCCAGCAGCGCCGGGACAGGTTTAGATGAGCAGTTCTTC. It codes for CASSAGTGLDEQFF.

This clonotype came up a few times. The chain is built from TRBV30 and TRBJ2-7; 12 nucleotides agree with TRBD2. Trimming cost V 1 base and J 2 bases; bases outside gene matches: 3. Germline loops: CDR1 GTSNPN, CDR2 SVGIG (reference sequence). The length of the CDR3 is 15 residues. The CDR3 region is CAWSALAGGPYEQYF. The CDR3 coding sequence is TGTGCCTGGAGTGCCCTAGCGGGAGGGCCCTACGAGCAGTACTTC.

The table lists this clonotype with many counts. The chain carries TRBV9 and TRBJ1-5; D is uncertain. The V gene's germline CDR1 is SGDLS and CDR2 YYNGEE. The V end lost 3 bases, the J end lost 0 bases, and 4 bases lay between the germline ends. The CDR3 has 13 amino acids. CDR3 region: CASSADSNQPQHF. The CDR3 DNA is TGTGCCAGCAGCGCCGATAGCAATCAGCCCCAGCATTTT.

This clonotype was counted at least ten times. The rearrangement links TRBV7-2 to TRBJ2-7, with 13 bases identical to TRBD2. The CDR3 is 18 amino acids. V lost 1 base and J lost 8; bases outside the gene matches: 14. Germline values: CDR1 SGHTA, CDR2 FQGNSA. CDR3 bases: TGTGCCAGCAGCTTAGTACGAGGAGCCGGGACTAGCGGGATTCAGCAGTACTTC. It yields the protein CASSLVRGAGTSGIQQYF.

This clonotype has a handful of counts. The chain carries TRBV4-1 and TRBJ2-5; D unresolved. Trimming took 0 bases from V and 3 from J, leaving 14 bases between them. The V gene's germline CDR1 is MGHRA and CDR2 YSYEKL. The CDR3 spans 16 residues. CDR3 loop: CASSQEPGRNEETQYF. The CDR3, as DNA: TGCGCCAGCAGCCAAGAACCAGGACGGAACGAAGAGACCCAGTACTTC.

The table lists this clonotype with many counts. The V and J genes are TRBV30 and TRBJ2-6, with D tentatively TRBD1 (6 bases). The CDR3 length is 15 residues. The V end was cut by 4 bases, the J end by 4 bases, with 14 bases between. The V gene's germline CDR1 is GTSNPN and CDR2 SVGIG (reference sequence). The CDR3 DNA follows: TGTGCCTGGACCAGACAGGCTCCCGGGGCCAACGTCCTGACTTTC. Translated, it gives CAWTRQAPGANVLTF.

This clonotype was picked up many times. The J gene is TRBJ2-5, the V gene TRBV7-6; D is perhaps TRBD2 (6 bases). CDR1 and CDR2 (germline): SGHVS, FNYEAQ. This CDR3 is built from 16 residues. Deletions cut 2 bases from V and 1 base from J, with 14 bases between. CDR3 in DNA: TGTGCCAGCAGCTTAAGAGGCGGGACGGTCCAAGAGACCCAGTACTTC. Translated: CASSLRGGTVQETQYF.

This clonotype was recorded at least ten times. The chain recombines TRBV12-3 or TRBV12-4 with TRBJ2-1; D not certain. The germline V and J ends were trimmed by 1 base and 7 bases, with 11 bases remaining between them. The CDR3 length is 14 residues. The CDR3 loop reads CASSLGLWGNEQFF. The CDR3 DNA follows: TGTGCCAGCAGTTTAGGTTTGTGGGGTAATGAGCAGTTCTTC.

This clonotype has more than one count but fewer than ten. This chain connects TRBV4-1 to TRBJ1-1, with D uncertain. Trimming shortened V by 1 base and J by 1 base, and 16 bases separated the two germline ends. This CDR3 region has 17 residues. Germline V gives CDR1 MGHRA, CDR2 YSYEKL. In nucleotides, the CDR3 is TGCGCCAGCAGCCAAGGTGGTCCCTATTATCGGAACACTGAAGCTTTCTTT. Its translation: CASSQGGPYYRNTEAFF.

This clonotype was recorded a few times. The V gene is TRBV29-1, the J gene TRBJ1-5, with unresolved D. Between the trimmed V and J ends, which lost 4 bases and 9 bases, there was a span of 7 bases. CDR1 SQVTM and CDR2 ANQGSEA come from the germline V gene. The CDR3 is 10 residues long. The CDR3 spells CSVGRGPQHF. In DNA form, the CDR3 reads TGCAGCGTTGGAAGAGGGCCCCAGCATTTT.

This clonotype has only a few counts. In DNA, the CDR3 is TGCAGTGCTGCCGGGACAGGGTCCGGGGAGCTGTTTTTT. It specifies CSAAGTGSGELFF. This rearrangement joins TRBV20-1 to TRBJ2-2, with 9 bases lining up with TRBD1. Germline CDR1 reads DFQATT; CDR2 reads SNEGSKA (reference sequence). This CDR3 region has 13 residues. V lost 5 bases, J lost 6 bases, and 4 bases stayed unmatched.

In this sample, this clonotype turned up many times. This chain links TRBV20-1 with TRBJ2-7, with a possible D match to TRBD1 (5 bases). The CDR3 is 16 residues long. Looked up from germline, CDR1 is DFQATT and CDR2 is SNEGSKA (reference sequence). V was pared by 6 bases and J by 4 bases, with 25 bases between. Written as DNA, the CDR3 is TGCAGTGCCAGACAACCCGGCCAGGGTTCCCGTTACGAGCAGTACTTC. Amino acid sequence: CSARQPGQGSRYEQYF.

This clonotype was counted between two and nine times. The chain is built from TRBV9 and TRBJ1-3; D is uncertain. Germline V gives CDR1 SGDLS, CDR2 YYNGEE. V lost 0 bases and J lost 2, with 9 bases in between. The CDR3 covers 15 residues. The CDR3 spells CASSVEWKTGNTIYF. The CDR3 DNA reads TGTGCCAGCAGCGTAGAGTGGAAGACTGGAAACACCATATATTTT.

As for this clonotype: Relative to the germline gene, one junction end is altered; a read error may explain this. The V and J genes are TRBV6-4 and TRBJ2-7, with 9 bases aligning to TRBD2. Germline V gene lookup returns CDR1 MRHNA and CDR2 SNTAGT. CDR3 length: 15 residues. The CDR3 nucleotides are TGTGCCAGCAGTTACTCGGCGGGAGGGGATTACGAGCAGTACTTC. It specifies CASSYSAGGDYEQYF.

The chain recombines TRBV10-3 with TRBJ1-5; TRBD1 is a possible D gene (5 bases). The CDR3 runs 14 residues. V was cut by 6 bases and J by 5 bases, with 14 bases left in between. Germline lookup yields CDR1 ENHRY and CDR2 SYGVKD. The CDR3 coding sequence is TGTGCCATCAGCGCCCCAGGGTCCGATCAGCCCCAGCATTTT. Its translation: CAISAPGSDQPQHF.

The chain employs TRBV29-1 and TRBJ1-2; 7 nucleotides align to TRBD1. CDR3 length equals 13 residues. CDR1 SQVTM and CDR2 ANQGSEA come from the germline V gene. V was clipped by 7 bases and J by 7 bases; unmatched bases: 12. The CDR3 DNA sequence: TGCAGCGCCCCACAGGGGTACTTCGGTGGCTACACCTTC. This translates into CSAPQGYFGGYTF.

This clonotype was observed many times. This CDR3 reads CASSVEGDSHYGYTF. Here the CDR3 DNA reads TGTGCCAGCAGTGTGGAGGGAGACAGTCACTATGGCTACACCTTC. This chain links TRBV2 with TRBJ1-2; TRBD1 is a possible D gene (5 bases). The ends were cut back, 4 bases at V and 3 bases at J, with 15 bases in the middle. Looked up from germline, CDR1 is SNHLY and CDR2 is FYNNEI. This CDR3 has 15 residues.

This clonotype showed up many times. The chain links TRBV20-1 to TRBJ2-7, with 7 bases matching TRBD1. The V segment lost 5 bases and the J segment 4 bases; nucleotides outside the gene matches: 8. Per germline, CDR1 DFQATT and CDR2 SNEGSKA (reference sequence). CDR3 length: 13 residues. CDR3 sequence: CSADPGQLYEQYF. The CDR3 coding sequence is TGCAGTGCTGACCCGGGACAGCTTTACGAGCAGTACTTC.